This T cell receptor (beta chain) is drawn from a study of cytomegalovirus exposure and HLA in healthy donors. Study-wide results and limits: Prediction of most subjects' HLA-A and HLA-B alleles by TCR beta sequences was reportedly accurate. An analysis was carried out later, and it reportedly showed fewer N-insertions in an Asian-associated ancestry cluster than the approximately 660-donor mean.

Primers for the PCR totalled 60 Vbeta and 13 Jbeta. The assay was immunoSEQ multiplex PCR, and TCRdb's table has in-frame clones only and misses some. The data contain 140,000 to 150,000 clones, about four fifths of them singletons. Notes on this clone: Antigen: not known.

The clonotype originates from a man aged 40-49 years in good health and CMV-seronegative. Input material: PBMCs.

CDR3 residues: CASSFAQGAGSYEQYF. Here the CDR3 DNA reads TGTGCCAGCAGTTTTGCCCAGGGCGCGGGGTCCTACGAGCAGTACTTC. The rearrangement uses TRBV27 and TRBJ2-7; TRBD2 is a possible D gene (6 bases). Germline V gene lookup returns CDR1 MNHEY and CDR2 SMNVEV (reference sequence). The V end was cut by 3 bases, the J end by 1 base, with 16 bases between. The CDR3 length is 16 residues.